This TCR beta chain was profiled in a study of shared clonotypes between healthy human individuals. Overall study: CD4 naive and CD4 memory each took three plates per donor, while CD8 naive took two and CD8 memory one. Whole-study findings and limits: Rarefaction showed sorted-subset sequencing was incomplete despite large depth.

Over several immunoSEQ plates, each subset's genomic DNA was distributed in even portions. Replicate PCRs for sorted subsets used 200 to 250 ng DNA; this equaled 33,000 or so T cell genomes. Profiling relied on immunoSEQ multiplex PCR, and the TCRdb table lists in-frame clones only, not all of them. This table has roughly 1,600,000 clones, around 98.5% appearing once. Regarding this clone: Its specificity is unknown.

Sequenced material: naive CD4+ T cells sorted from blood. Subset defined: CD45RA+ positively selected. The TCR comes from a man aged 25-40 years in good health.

The CDR3 protein is CASSTSKTGELFF. The CDR3, as DNA: TGCGCCAGCAGCACCAGTAAGACCGGGGAGCTGTTTTTT. The V call is TRBV5-1, the J call TRBJ2-2; no clear D gene. From germline, CDR1 is SGHRS and CDR2 YFSETQ. This CDR3 contains 13 residues. With 4 bases removed from V and 5 bases from J, the gap between germline ends came to 9 bases.